Below are 19 T cell receptor beta chains sequenced from a single sample in a study of cytomegalovirus exposure and HLA in healthy donors. Assay: immunoSEQ multiplex PCR; the TCRdb copy retains only in-frame clones and omits some. The data hold 150,000 to 200,000 clones, with 84% observed a single time. The sample was PBMCs. These TCRs come from a man aged 25-45 years in good health and CMV-seropositive.

A note on this clone: The junction does not match germline at one end; this may be a read error. V usage is TRBV28 and J usage is TRBJ2-7; 7 nucleotides align to TRBD1. CDR3 length: 15 amino acids. CDR1 MDHEN and CDR2 SYDVKM come from the germline V gene. The chain's CDR3 is CAGSVGATGRSEQYF. The CDR3 nucleotides are TGTGCCGGCAGTGTAGGCGCGACAGGGCGGTCCGAGCAGTACTTC.

The gene calls are TRBV5-5 and TRBJ1-3, with TRBD1 matching over 9 bases. In germline, CDR1 is SGHKS, CDR2 YYEKEE (reference sequence). The CDR3 has 15 amino acids. V was pared by 3 bases and J by 4 bases, with 5 bases of the junction left unmatched. The CDR3 reads CASSSGTGTGNTIYF. In DNA, the CDR3 is TGTGCCAGCAGCTCTGGGACAGGGACCGGAAACACCATATATTTT.

The genes are TRBV5-1 and TRBJ2-1; 13 bases line up with TRBD2. Germline CDR1 and CDR2: SGHRS and YFSETQ. The CDR3 totals 15 residues. J lost 7 bases, V lost 4 bases, and 5 bases had no gene match. The CDR3: CASSLRLAGGNEQFF. In DNA form, the CDR3 reads TGCGCCAGCAGCCTACGACTAGCGGGAGGTAATGAGCAGTTCTTC. The whole variable domain, remainder taken from reference TRBV5-1 and TRBJ2-1, is KAGVTQTPRYLIKTRGQQVTLSCSPISGHRSVSWYQQTPGQGLQFLFEYFSETQRNKGNFPGRFSGRQFSNSRSEMNVSTLELGDSALYLCASSLRLAGGNEQFFGPGTRLTVL.

The chain links TRBV28 to TRBJ1-2, with 9 bases identical to TRBD1. This CDR3 contains 13 residues. Germline V lookup: CDR1 MDHEN, CDR2 SYDVKM. With 8 bases clipped from V and 8 bases from J, the junction kept 9 bases outside the gene matches. The CDR3 is CASGNRGHWGYTF. CDR3 bases: TGTGCCAGCGGGAACAGGGGGCACTGGGGCTACACCTTC.

The J gene is TRBJ1-4, the V gene TRBV28; 8 bases agree with TRBD1. The CDR3 contains 15 residues. Germline CDR1 reads MDHEN; CDR2 reads SYDVKM. Trimming took 4 bases from V and 7 from J; bases not matched to a gene: 8. This chain's CDR3 is CASSSLRDRFEKLFF. For the CDR3, the DNA is TGTGCCAGCAGTTCCCTCCGGGACAGGTTTGAAAAACTGTTTTTT.

A single count supports this clone. The chain has TRBV7-8 and TRBJ2-1, with 7 bases matching TRBD2. Germline CDR1 is SGHVS and CDR2 is FQNEAQ. There are 17 residues in the CDR3. V was clipped by 1 base and J by 0 bases; unmatched bases: 6. CDR3 loop: CASSLVVAGASYNEQFF. The CDR3 coding sequence is TGTGCCAGCAGCTTAGTCGTGGCGGGAGCCTCCTACAATGAGCAGTTCTTC.

This rearrangement joins TRBV19 to TRBJ2-1, with D maybe TRBD1 (6 bases). Germline CDR1 reads LNHDA; CDR2 reads SQIVND (reference sequence). The CDR3 runs to 13 residues. The V and J ends lost 6 bases and 9 bases respectively, with 15 bases between them. The CDR3 bases are TGTGCCAGTAGCCCGAATCAAGGGGGTGAGCAGTTCTTC. This encodes CASSPNQGGEQFF.

This chain connects TRBV19 to TRBJ1-2, with unresolved D. CDR1 LNHDA and CDR2 SQIVND come from the germline V gene (reference sequence). This CDR3 region has 11 residues. The V end lost 7 bases, the J end lost 6 bases, and 9 bases lay between the germline ends. CDR3 region: CASNLGDGYTF. The CDR3 DNA is TGTGCCAGTAACCTCGGAGATGGCTACACCTTC.

This rearrangement joins TRBV29-1 to TRBJ2-5; TRBD1 is a possible D gene (6 bases). The CDR3 is 13 amino acids. Germline loops: CDR1 SQVTM, CDR2 ANQGSEA. V was cut by 4 bases and J by 2 bases, with 11 bases left in between. The DNA of the CDR3 is TGCAGCGTTGCAGGACAGCCACAAGAGACCCAGTACTTC. Translating it yields CSVAGQPQETQYF.

The rearrangement links TRBV7-2 to TRBJ2-1; D may be TRBD1 (6 bases). V lost 7 bases and J 2 bases, leaving 15 bases between the germline ends. The germline V gene encodes CDR1 SGHTA and CDR2 FQGNSA. This CDR3 spans 15 amino acids. The CDR3 nucleotides are TGTGCCAGCACCTCAGACGGGACAACCTACAATGAGCAGTTCTTC. Protein sequence: CASTSDGTTYNEQFF.

The V gene is TRBV7-2, the J gene TRBJ2-2, with 11 bases identical to TRBD1. Per the germline V gene, CDR1 is SGHTA and CDR2 is FQGNSA. This CDR3 has 15 residues. V was pared by 6 bases and J by 4 bases, with 4 bases of the junction left unmatched. The CDR3 DNA reads TGTGCCAGCAGGAGTGGACAGGGGGCCACCGGGGAGCTGTTTTTT. It yields the protein CASRSGQGATGELFF.

The chain combines TRBV27 with TRBJ2-2; a weak D match, TRBD2 (6 bases). Trimming cost V 2 bases and J 0 bases, with 13 bases left between them. Per germline, CDR1 MNHEY and CDR2 SMNVEV (reference sequence). CDR3 length equals 17 residues. The CDR3 sequence is CASSLGVWGANTGELFF. CDR3 DNA: TGTGCCAGCAGTTTAGGTGTATGGGGGGCGAACACCGGGGAGCTGTTTTTT.

This chain uses TRBV7-6 with TRBJ1-4; no clear D gene. The V end lost 2 bases, the J end lost 8 bases, and 15 bases lay between the germline ends. CDR3 length: 15 residues. The germline V gene encodes CDR1 SGHVS and CDR2 FNYEAQ. CDR3 region: CASSLSRAGSEKLFF. The CDR3 DNA reads TGTGCCAGCAGCTTAAGTCGTGCGGGCAGCGAAAAACTGTTTTTT.

This chain links TRBV7-9 with TRBJ1-2; D not resolved. The length of the CDR3 is 14 residues. Looked up from germline, CDR1 is SEHNR and CDR2 is FQNEAQ (reference sequence). V was trimmed by 5 bases and J by 1 base, leaving 11 bases between them. CDR3 protein: CASSPLADNYGYTF. CDR3 bases: TGTGCCAGCAGCCCCCTGGCAGATAACTATGGCTACACCTTC.

The gene calls are TRBV4-3 and TRBJ2-1; maybe TRBD1 (6 bases). The CDR3 runs 16 residues. V lost 0 bases to trimming and J lost 5 bases, with 14 bases between them. The germline gives CDR1 LGHNA, CDR2 YSLEER. DNA of the CDR3: TGCGCCAGCAGCCAAGATCAGGGACATCAAAACAATGAGCAGTTCTTC. It codes for CASSQDQGHQNNEQFF.

The chain couples TRBV19 to TRBJ2-1; TRBD2 matches 8 bases. The germline CDR1 and CDR2 sequences are LNHDA and SQIVND (reference sequence). J gave up 5 bases and V 5 bases, and 5 bases lay outside the gene matches. There are 14 residues in the CDR3. The CDR3 region has the DNA TGTGCCAGTAGTTATGAGCGGGGGAACAATGAGCAGTTCTTC. It encodes CASSYERGNNEQFF.

The chain joins TRBV11-2 to TRBJ2-7; maybe TRBD2 (7 bases). Germline V gives CDR1 SGHAT, CDR2 FQNNGV. CDR3 size: 15 residues. The germline V and J ends were trimmed by 3 bases and 6 bases, with 18 bases remaining between them. The CDR3 region is CASSFKPGEGVEQYF. CDR3 DNA: TGTGCCAGCAGCTTTAAACCCGGGGAGGGGGTCGAGCAGTACTTC.

The chain couples TRBV9 to TRBJ1-1; D is uncertain. Germline loops: CDR1 SGDLS, CDR2 YYNGEE. Between the trimmed V and J ends, which lost 4 bases and 4 bases, there was a span of 23 bases. This CDR3 comprises 17 residues. The CDR3 coding sequence is TGTGCCAGCAGCCTCACCCCGATTGCCGAGTTGAGCACTGAAGCTTTCTTT. It codes for CASSLTPIAELSTEAFF.

The rearrangement links TRBV7-3 to TRBJ2-7; 8 nucleotides line up with TRBD2. V shed 3 bases and J 2 bases; nucleotides not matched to a gene: 0. The CDR3 runs to 13 residues. Germline V CDR1 and CDR2: SGHTA, FQGTGA. The chain's CDR3 is CASSLGLAYEQYF. The CDR3 nucleotides are TGTGCCAGCAGCTTGGGACTAGCCTACGAGCAGTACTTC.